This T cell receptor (beta chain) stems from a study of a mutant IDH1 vaccine in newly diagnosed glioma. Study-wide context: Patients were pretreated with radiotherapy, temozolomide, or both, mostly both. Visit V12 was at week 35; visit V13 was at week 47.

The time point denotes: week 47, end of study. Vaccine doses each comprised 300 ug of mutant IDH1 20-mer peptide, with topical imiquimod. Those who donated had recent WHO grade 3 or 4 IDH1-mutant, ATRX-lost astrocytomas. Whole-study results and caveats: Apparently, pseudoprogression bore no relation to changes among the top peripheral T cell clonotypes.

Data came from immunoSEQ multiplex PCR; TCRdb stores just in-frame clones and leaves some out. In the table there are about 94,000 clones, nearly 90% of which are singletons. Note on this clone: Its antigen is not identified. At one of its ends the junction is not consistent with the germline gene, which may arise from a read error.

This CDR3 has 13 amino acids. Germline V gene data show CDR1 as SSHAT and CDR2 as FNYEAQ (reference sequence). The sample in question was PBMCs, obtained from a glioma patient whose treatment included an IDH1 peptide vaccine. The sequence derives from a woman in her 50s with glioma. This chain uses TRBV7-7 with TRBJ2-1; D is unresolved. The DNA for the CDR3 is TGTGCTAGCAGTCTCAGAGTGGGCAATGAGCAGTTCTTC. Its translation is CASSLRVGNEQFF. Full variable domain (missing parts from reference TRBV7-7 and TRBJ2-1): GAGVSQSPRYKVTKRGQDVTLRCDPISSHATLYWYQQALGQGPEFLTYFNYEAQPDKSGLPSDRFSAERPEGSISTLTIQRTEQRDSAMYRCASSLRVGNEQFFGPGTRLTVL.